The 28 T cell receptor beta chains presented below share a single source sample, sequenced in a study of T cell responses to AZD1222 COVID-19 vaccine. Libraries were prepared by immunoSEQ multiplex PCR; TCRdb keeps only in-frame clonotypes and omits some of them. The sample consists of 140,000 or so clones, over 75% of them appearing once. The sequencing here drew on peripheral blood, taken 28 days after the second dose of the MenACWY control vaccine. These receptors all come from an adult who received the MenACWY meningococcal vaccine as a control.

This clone was seen just once. The gene calls are TRBV30 and TRBJ1-5; TRBD1 aligns across 7 bases. Trimming cost V 5 bases and J 2 bases; bases outside gene matches: 0. There are 12 residues in the CDR3. Germline V gene sequence: CDR1 GTSNPN, CDR2 SVGIG (reference sequence). The CDR3 nucleotides read TGTGCCTGGGGACAGGGCAATCAGCCCCAGCATTTT. Protein product: CAWGQGNQPQHF. Looking up the rest from reference TRBV30 and TRBJ1-5 gives the full variable domain: SQTIHQWPATLVQPVGSPLSLECTVEGTSNPNLYWYRQAAGRGLQLLFYSVGIGQISSEVPQNLSASRPQDRQFILSSKKLLLSDSGFYLCAWGQGNQPQHFGDGTRLSIL.

J is TRBJ2-7 and V is TRBV29-1, with D possibly matching TRBD1 (6 bases). CDR3 length: 11 amino acids. Germline loops: CDR1 SQVTM, CDR2 ANQGSEA. The CDR3 region is CSVIRGGEQYF. The CDR3 region has the DNA TGCAGTGTTATCAGGGGCGGCGAGCAGTACTTC.

The V and J genes are TRBV7-2 and TRBJ1-5; D is uncertain. Trimming took 1 base from V and 7 from J, leaving 8 bases between them. This CDR3 has 13 residues. In germline, CDR1 is SGHTA, CDR2 FQGNSA. The CDR3 sequence is CASSLDVGQPQHF. The CDR3 DNA is TGTGCCAGCAGCTTAGATGTGGGACAGCCCCAGCATTTT.

The V gene is TRBV7-9, the J gene TRBJ1-2; D is ambiguous. CDR3 length: 13 residues. Trimming removed 5 bases at V and 4 bases at J, with 11 bases between. Germline V gene lookup returns CDR1 SEHNR and CDR2 FQNEAQ (reference sequence). The CDR3 loop reads CASSDRTVYGYTF. CDR3 bases: TGTGCCAGCAGCGACCGGACTGTCTATGGCTACACCTTC.

This chain links TRBV18 with TRBJ2-2; 7 bases line up with TRBD1. The CDR3 extends over 22 amino acids. J lost 3 bases, V lost 1 base, and 23 bases had no gene match. Germline V gene sequence: CDR1 KGHSH, CDR2 LQKENI. CDR3 region: CASSPRWVSLPWRQGDTGELFF. As DNA, the CDR3 is TGTGCCAGCTCACCACGGTGGGTGAGTTTGCCCTGGAGACAGGGCGACACCGGGGAGCTGTTTTTT.

The V call is TRBV30, the J call TRBJ1-2; 9 nucleotides line up with TRBD1. There are 13 residues in the CDR3. CDR1 GTSNPN and CDR2 SVGIG come from the germline V gene (reference sequence). Written as DNA, the CDR3 is TGTGCGGGGGGGGACAGGGCGAGCTATGGCTACACCTTC. Encoded protein: CAGGDRASYGYTF.

The chain employs TRBV28 and TRBJ2-7; tentatively, D is TRBD1 (7 bases). Per germline, CDR1 MDHEN and CDR2 SYDVKM. This CDR3 has 15 residues. The V and J ends lost 2 bases and 4 bases respectively, with 15 bases between them. The DNA for the CDR3 is TGTGCCAGCAGTTTAGGAGGGGGCAGGGGGTACGAGCAGTACTTC. It yields the protein CASSLGGGRGYEQYF.

The chain couples TRBV19 to TRBJ1-1, with a possible D match to TRBD1 (5 bases). There are 14 residues in the CDR3. The germline V and J ends were trimmed by 5 bases and 2 bases, with 12 bases remaining between them. Germline CDR1 LNHDA, CDR2 SQIVND (reference sequence). The CDR3 nucleotides read TGTGCCAGTAGTCCCGGGACCTTTAACACTGAAGCTTTCTTT. Its protein product is CASSPGTFNTEAFF.

Points on this clone: The same CDR3 can be traced to other DNA sequences in this sample. The chain has TRBV30 and TRBJ1-1, with D possibly being TRBD1 (5 bases). Per the germline V gene, CDR1 is GTSNPN and CDR2 is SVGIG (reference sequence). This CDR3 contains 11 residues. V shed 4 bases and J shed 5 bases, with 8 bases lying between them. CDR3 in DNA: TGTGCCTGGACAGGGCGTACTGAAGCTTTCTTT. Amino acids: CAWTGRTEAFF.

The rearrangement links TRBV6-5 to TRBJ1-4; maybe TRBD1 (6 bases). Trimming took off 2 bases at V and 2 bases at J, with 6 bases between the two ends. Germline assignment: CDR1 MNHEY and CDR2 SVGAGI. The CDR3 extends over 14 amino acids. The CDR3 spells CASSYGQTNEKLFF. In nucleotides, the CDR3 is TGTGCCAGCAGTTACGGACAGACTAATGAAAAACTGTTTTTT.

The rearrangement uses TRBV7-5 and TRBJ2-3; the listed D gene, TRBD1, was not tested against the DNA. TRBV7-5 is tagged as a pseudogene. The CDR3 contains 17 residues. CDR3 sequence: CARSLALVQGEADTQYF. CDR3 in DNA: TGTGCCAGAAGCTTAGCGCTGGTACAGGGTGAGGCAGATACGCAGTATTTT.

V is TRBV11-3 and J is TRBJ1-1; D remains ambiguous. Between the trimmed V and J ends, which lost 5 bases and 6 bases, there was a span of 16 bases. This CDR3 contains 14 residues. Germline loops: CDR1 SGHNT, CDR2 YENEEA. CDR3 sequence reads: CASSPHPSRSEAFF. CDR3 bases: TGTGCCAGCAGCCCCCACCCGTCCCGGTCTGAAGCTTTCTTT.

V usage is TRBV7-9 and J usage is TRBJ1-3, with a possible D match to TRBD1 (5 bases). The CDR3 extends over 14 amino acids. V gave up 2 bases and J gave up 0 bases, with 5 bases separating them. Germline V gives CDR1 SEHNR, CDR2 FQNEAQ (reference sequence). The CDR3 DNA is TGTGCCAGCAGCTTACAGGGCTCTGGAAACACCATATATTTT. Amino acid sequence: CASSLQGSGNTIYF.

The CDR3 region has the DNA TGTGCCAGTAGTATATACGGGGGCGCGGGCACCGGGGAGCTGTTTTTT. Translated, it gives CASSIYGGAGTGELFF. The rearrangement joins TRBV19 to TRBJ2-2, with D perhaps TRBD1 or TRBD2 (6 bases each). The germline V and J ends were trimmed by 2 bases and 4 bases, with 14 bases remaining between them. The CDR3 is 16 residues long. Germline loops: CDR1 LNHDA, CDR2 SQIVND (reference sequence).

This clone has a handful of counts. The chain recombines TRBV7-8 with TRBJ2-7, with TRBD2 matching 8 bases. The germline CDR1 and CDR2 sequences are SGHVS and FQNEAQ. Trimming took 6 bases from V and 7 from J; bases not matched to a gene: 11. The CDR3 is 14 amino acids. The CDR3 here is CASSRGRTVEEQYF. The CDR3 DNA reads as TGTGCCAGCAGTCGCGGGAGGACCGTTGAAGAGCAGTACTTC.

The chain combines TRBV11-2 with TRBJ1-4; D might be TRBD1 (5 bases). Trimming stripped 1 base from V and 7 bases from J, with 19 bases between. Germline V gives CDR1 SGHAT, CDR2 FQNNGV. The CDR3 is 17 amino acids. In nucleotides, the CDR3 is TGTGCCAGCAGCTTAGTGGGGGTTCTAACCGGTGGTGAAAAACTGTTTTTT. This gives the protein CASSLVGVLTGGEKLFF.

The chain couples TRBV29-1 to TRBJ1-2; D is unclear. The V and J ends lost 5 bases and 5 bases respectively, with 9 bases between them. In germline, CDR1 is SQVTM, CDR2 ANQGSEA. The CDR3 is 11 amino acids. CDR3 sequence: CSVLSIYGYTF. In DNA, the CDR3 is TGCAGCGTTCTTTCCATATATGGCTACACCTTC.

The chain has TRBV5-1 and TRBJ1-4, with a tentative D call TRBD1 (6 bases). Trimming left V 2 bases short and J 4 bases short, with 9 bases between. CDR1 and CDR2 from the germline V gene are SGHRS and YFSETQ. The CDR3 contains 14 residues. In DNA, the CDR3 is TGCGCCAGCAGCTTCCGGGACATTAATGAAAAACTGTTTTTT. Translated, it gives CASSFRDINEKLFF.

This clone was counted once. The genes are TRBV29-1 and TRBJ1-2; D is ambiguous. Per germline, CDR1 SQVTM and CDR2 ANQGSEA. V lost 5 bases and J 2 bases, leaving 15 bases between the germline ends. This CDR3 is built from 14 residues. For the CDR3, the DNA is TGCAGCGTTCCCCCCCTAAGAAGGAACTATGGCTACACCTTC. Amino acids: CSVPPLRRNYGYTF.

The chain employs TRBV7-2 and TRBJ2-7; TRBD2 aligns across 9 bases. Losses at the gene ends were 5 bases for V and 3 bases for J; bases not matched to a gene: 5. Germline V lookup: CDR1 SGHTA, CDR2 FQGNSA. CDR3 length: 14 amino acids. The CDR3 region is CASSITSGLYEQYF. CDR3 coding DNA: TGTGCCAGCAGCATCACTAGCGGGCTCTACGAGCAGTACTTC.

V usage is TRBV27 and J usage is TRBJ2-7, with 7 bases that match TRBD2. The CDR3 has 14 residues. J lost 6 bases, V lost 8 bases, and 13 bases had no gene match. CDR1 MNHEY and CDR2 SMNVEV come from the germline V gene (reference sequence). The CDR3 DNA reads as TGTGCCAGCTCGACTAGCCTTTTCTTCTCCGAGCAGTACTTC. Encoded protein: CASSTSLFFSEQYF.

The rearrangement uses TRBV28 and TRBJ2-7; 10 bases map to TRBD1. Germline loops: CDR1 MDHEN, CDR2 SYDVKM. CDR3 length equals 15 residues. With 6 bases clipped from V and 4 bases from J, the junction kept 9 bases outside the gene matches. The CDR3 sequence: CASSSPPGQGYEQYF. The CDR3 DNA is TGTGCCAGCAGCTCCCCCCCGGGACAGGGGTACGAGCAGTACTTC.

J is TRBJ2-2 and V is TRBV19; 7 positions match TRBD1. V lost 5 bases to trimming and J lost 5 bases; unmatched junction nucleotides: 8. CDR3 length: 15 residues. The germline gives CDR1 LNHDA, CDR2 SQIVND (reference sequence). The CDR3 nucleotides are TGTGCCAGTAGTTTCCAGGGGGAGTGGACCGGGGAGCTGTTTTTT. Translating gives CASSFQGEWTGELFF.

V gene TRBV12-3 or TRBV12-4 combines with J gene TRBJ1-2; D is unclear. V lost 0 bases, J lost 4 bases, and 6 bases lay in between. The CDR3 sequence is 13 residues long. The CDR3 loop reads CASSLAGSYGYTF. In DNA, the CDR3 is TGTGCCAGCAGTTTAGCGGGCAGCTATGGCTACACCTTC.

The genes are TRBV7-2 and TRBJ2-5; D is possibly TRBD2 (5 bases). Germline V gene lookup returns CDR1 SGHTA and CDR2 FQGNSA. The CDR3 covers 16 residues. The V end lost 5 bases, the J end lost 3 bases, and 19 bases lay between the germline ends. CDR3 region: CASSRNPTSRKETQYF. DNA of the CDR3: TGTGCCAGCAGCCGCAACCCCACTAGTCGGAAAGAGACCCAGTACTTC.

This sequence joins TRBV19 and TRBJ2-5, with a weak D call TRBD2 (7 bases). Per germline, CDR1 LNHDA and CDR2 SQIVND (reference sequence). The CDR3 is 15 residues long. The V end was cut by 5 bases, the J end by 4 bases, with 17 bases between. CDR3 nucleotide sequence: TGTGCCAGTAGTTTTCTCTCAGGGGAGGGAGAGACCCAGTACTTC. The encoded protein is CASSFLSGEGETQYF.

The J gene is TRBJ1-5, the V gene TRBV7-6; D call uncertain. Trimming left V 0 bases short and J 5 bases short, with 11 bases between. The CDR3 length is 15 residues. Germline lookup yields CDR1 SGHVS and CDR2 FNYEAQ. The CDR3 spells CASSLAPNGYQPQHF. In DNA, the CDR3 is TGTGCCAGCAGCTTAGCGCCTAATGGGTATCAGCCCCAGCATTTT.

This chain joins TRBV6-6 and TRBJ1-5, with D hard to call. Trimming removed 4 bases at V and 2 bases at J, with 6 bases between. The CDR3 sequence is 13 residues long. The germline gives CDR1 MNHNY, CDR2 SVGAGI (reference sequence). The CDR3 DNA is TGTGCCAGCAGTTCCAGAGGCAATCAGCCCCAGCATTTT. This translates into CASSSRGNQPQHF.